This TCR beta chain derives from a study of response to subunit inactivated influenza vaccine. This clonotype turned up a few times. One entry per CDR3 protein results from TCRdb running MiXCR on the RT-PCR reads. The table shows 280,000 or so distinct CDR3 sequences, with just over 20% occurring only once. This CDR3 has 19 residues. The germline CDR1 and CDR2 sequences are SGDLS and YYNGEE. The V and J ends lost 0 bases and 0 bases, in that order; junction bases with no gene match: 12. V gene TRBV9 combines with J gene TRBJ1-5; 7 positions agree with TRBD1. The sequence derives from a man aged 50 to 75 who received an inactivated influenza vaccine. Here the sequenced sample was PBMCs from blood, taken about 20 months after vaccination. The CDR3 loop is CASSVDLRGSRRSNQPQHF. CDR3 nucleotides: TGTGCCAGCAGCGTAGACCTCAGGGGGTCCCGTCGTAGCAATCAGCCCCAGCATTTT. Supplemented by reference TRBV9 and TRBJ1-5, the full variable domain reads DSGVTQTPKHLITATGQRVTLRCSPRSGDLSVYWYQQSLDQGLQFLIQYYNGEERAKGNILERFSAQQFPDLHSELNLSSLELGDSALYFCASSVDLRGSRRSNQPQHFGDGTRLSIL.